These 14 T cell receptor beta chains came from one sample sequenced in a study of response to subunit inactivated influenza vaccine. TCRdb independently ran MiXCR on the RT-PCR reads; one entry per CDR3 protein. Counted here are a few hundred thousand distinct CDR3 sequences, 14% occurring once; the ten biggest clones make up more than 9.5%. Material: PBMCs from blood, obtained 11 to 12 days after vaccination. These receptors were taken from a man aged 45-65 years who received an inactivated influenza vaccine.

This clonotype was picked up many times. The J gene is TRBJ2-6, the V gene TRBV6-2 or TRBV6-3; a weak D match, TRBD1 (5 bases). Trimming took 1 base from V and 0 from J, leaving 19 bases between them. This CDR3 has 20 residues. The germline CDR1 and CDR2 sequences are MNHEY and SVGEGT. As DNA, the CDR3 is TGTGCCAGCAGTTACTACCCCCCAGGGTGGCTAGTCTCTGGGGCCAACGTCCTGACTTTC. Its translation: CASSYYPPGWLVSGANVLTF.

The chain recombines TRBV29-1 with TRBJ2-3, with 8 bases fitting TRBD1. The V gene's germline CDR1 is SQVTM and CDR2 ANQGSEA. The CDR3 is 15 residues long. The junction had 12 bases not matched to a gene; V was cut back by 8 bases and J by 2 bases. The CDR3 bases are TGCAGCCTCGCCGGGACAGGAGGAATCACAGATACGCAGTATTTT. Amino acid sequence: CSLAGTGGITDTQYF.

This clonotype was recorded a few times. The chain couples TRBV11-2 to TRBJ2-7; 8 bases match TRBD1. Per the germline V gene, CDR1 is SGHAT and CDR2 is FQNNGV. The CDR3 consists of 17 residues. Trimming cost V 0 bases and J 2 bases; bases outside gene matches: 9. CDR3: CASSLDGRTGFPYEQYF. The CDR3 region has the DNA TGTGCCAGCAGCTTAGATGGTCGGACAGGGTTCCCCTACGAGCAGTACTTC.

The chain couples TRBV4-3 to TRBJ2-1, with D uncertain. Germline loops: CDR1 LGHNA, CDR2 YSLEER. CDR3 length: 16 residues. V lost 0 bases and J 6 bases, leaving 15 bases between the germline ends. The CDR3 coding sequence is TGCGCCAGCAGCCAAGAAGTCATGCGAAGGGTCAATGAGCAGTTCTTC. This encodes CASSQEVMRRVNEQFF.

V is TRBV6-2 or TRBV6-3 and J is TRBJ1-2; no clear D. The germline V gene has CDR1 MNHEY and CDR2 SVGEGT. V lost 2 bases and J 7 bases, leaving 11 bases between the germline ends. The CDR3 is made up of 13 amino acids. DNA for the CDR3: TGTGCCAGCAGTTACGCGCGGTCCTCTGGCTACACCTTC. Translation gives CASSYARSSGYTF.

Ten or more counts support this clonotype. V and J are TRBV12-3 or TRBV12-4 and TRBJ2-7; weak D call: TRBD2 (7 bases). V was pared by 3 bases and J by 2 bases, with 14 bases between. CDR3 length equals 15 residues. Here the CDR3 reads CASSFRAGAAYEQYF. The CDR3, as DNA: TGTGCCAGCAGTTTCAGGGCGGGGGCCGCCTACGAGCAGTACTTC.

This clonotype was seen a few times. CDR3 nucleotide sequence: TGTGCCAGCAGCGAATTGACAGGGGAGCCCTACGAGCAGTACTTC. Amino acid sequence: CASSELTGEPYEQYF. The chain couples TRBV5-5 to TRBJ2-7, with 8 nucleotides matching TRBD1. CDR3 size: 15 residues. The ends lost 4 bases at V and 2 bases at J; junction bases unmatched: 8. The germline V gene has CDR1 SGHKS and CDR2 YYEKEE (reference sequence).

The chain has TRBV19 and TRBJ1-1; 9 bases line up with TRBD1. The CDR3 is 16 residues long. Trimming cost V 2 bases and J 0 bases; bases outside gene matches: 4. The germline CDR1 and CDR2 sequences are LNHDA and SQIVND (reference sequence). CDR3 sequence reads: CASSIPTGGLNTEAFF. DNA of the CDR3: TGTGCCAGTAGTATACCGACAGGGGGATTGAACACTGAAGCTTTCTTT.

This clonotype has only a few counts. V usage is TRBV5-5 and J usage is TRBJ2-7; the D gene could be TRBD1 or TRBD2 (7 bases each). Germline loops: CDR1 SGHKS, CDR2 YYEKEE (reference sequence). The CDR3 spans 16 residues. V lost 4 bases, J lost 1 base, and 18 bases lay in between. This chain's CDR3 is CASSAARGGQSYEQYF. The CDR3 DNA is TGTGCCAGCAGCGCCGCCCGCGGGGGACAGTCCTACGAGCAGTACTTC.

A few counts support this clonotype. CDR3: CASSPSSGRNNEQFF. The CDR3 nucleotides are TGTGCCAGCAGCCCCTCTAGCGGGAGGAACAATGAGCAGTTCTTC. The V and J genes are TRBV11-3 and TRBJ2-1; 11 nucleotides align to TRBD2. Germline CDR1 SGHNT, CDR2 YENEEA. CDR3 length: 15 amino acids. With V trimmed by 5 bases and J by 5 bases, 5 bases remained unmatched.

This sequence joins TRBV6-4 and TRBJ2-1, with D tentatively TRBD2 (7 bases). Trimming removed 2 bases at V and 15 bases at J, with 17 bases between. The V gene's germline CDR1 is MRHNA and CDR2 SNTAGT. The CDR3 spans 13 residues. CDR3 in amino acids: CASSDLDGGRTFF. For the CDR3, the DNA is TGTGCCAGCAGTGACCTCGACGGGGGGCGCACGTTCTTC.

This clonotype occurred a few times. The chain carries TRBV20-1 and TRBJ2-7; D may be TRBD1 or TRBD2 (5 bases each). Per germline, CDR1 DFQATT and CDR2 SNEGSKA (reference sequence). The ends were cut back, 3 bases at V and 6 bases at J, with 15 bases in the middle. The CDR3 contains 13 residues. The CDR3: CSASFIVRGEQYF. In DNA, the CDR3 is TGCAGTGCTAGTTTTATCGTGAGGGGCGAGCAGTACTTC.

This clonotype was seen more than once but under ten times. This chain's CDR3 is CASSFGRPYEQYF. DNA for the CDR3: TGTGCCAGCAGTTTTGGACGGCCCTACGAGCAGTACTTC. The chain employs TRBV28 and TRBJ2-7; unclear D gene. This CDR3 region has 13 residues. Trimming took 3 bases from V and 2 from J, leaving 8 bases between them. Per the germline V gene, CDR1 is MDHEN and CDR2 is SYDVKM.

This clonotype has only a few counts. The chain recombines TRBV4-3 with TRBJ2-1, with TRBD1 identical over 7 bases. The V gene end was trimmed by 0 bases and the J gene end by 1 base; junction bases not matched to a gene: 3. The CDR3 length is 16 residues. Germline values: CDR1 LGHNA, CDR2 YSLEER. CDR3 in amino acids: CASSQEGTASYNEQFF. As DNA, the CDR3 is TGCGCCAGCAGCCAAGAGGGGACAGCTTCCTACAATGAGCAGTTCTTC.